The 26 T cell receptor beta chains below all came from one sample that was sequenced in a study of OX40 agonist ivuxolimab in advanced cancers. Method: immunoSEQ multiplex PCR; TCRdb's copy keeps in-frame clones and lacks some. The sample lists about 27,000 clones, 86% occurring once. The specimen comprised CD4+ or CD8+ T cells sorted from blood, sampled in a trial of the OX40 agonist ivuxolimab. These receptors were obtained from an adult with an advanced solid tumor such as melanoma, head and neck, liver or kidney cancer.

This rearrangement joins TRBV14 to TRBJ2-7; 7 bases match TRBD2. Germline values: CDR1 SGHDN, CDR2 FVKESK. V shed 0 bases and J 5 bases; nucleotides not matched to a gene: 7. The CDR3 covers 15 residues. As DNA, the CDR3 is TGTGCCAGCAGCCAAGATGTATGGGGAGGGAACGAGCAGTACTTC. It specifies CASSQDVWGGNEQYF.

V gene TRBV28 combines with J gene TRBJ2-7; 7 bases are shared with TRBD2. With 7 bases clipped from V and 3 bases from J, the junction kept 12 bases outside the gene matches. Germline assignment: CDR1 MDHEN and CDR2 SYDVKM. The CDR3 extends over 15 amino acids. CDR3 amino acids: CASTLREDPLYEQYF. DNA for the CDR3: TGTGCCAGCACCCTTCGGGAGGATCCGCTCTACGAGCAGTACTTC.

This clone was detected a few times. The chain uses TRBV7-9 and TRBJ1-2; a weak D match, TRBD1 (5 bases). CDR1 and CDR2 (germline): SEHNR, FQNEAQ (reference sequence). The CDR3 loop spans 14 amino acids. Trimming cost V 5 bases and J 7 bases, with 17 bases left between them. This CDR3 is CASSLIAGLPGYTF. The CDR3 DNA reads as TGTGCCAGCAGCCTGATCGCAGGGCTGCCTGGCTACACCTTC.

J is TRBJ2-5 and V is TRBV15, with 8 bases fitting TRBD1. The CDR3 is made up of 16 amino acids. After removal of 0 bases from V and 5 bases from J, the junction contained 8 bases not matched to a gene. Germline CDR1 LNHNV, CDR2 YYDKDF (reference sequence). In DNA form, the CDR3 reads TGTGCCACCAGCAGAGAGTGGGCCGACAGGGGTGAGACCCAGTACTTC. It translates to CATSREWADRGETQYF.

For the CDR3, the DNA is TGTGCCAGCAGCGTAGGCGTCCGGGAGCTGTTTTTT. Translated, it gives CASSVGVRELFF. The chain couples TRBV9 to TRBJ2-2; D not certain. There are 12 residues in the CDR3. Germline V CDR1 and CDR2: SGDLS, YYNGEE. Trimming took 0 bases from V and 9 from J, leaving 6 bases between them.

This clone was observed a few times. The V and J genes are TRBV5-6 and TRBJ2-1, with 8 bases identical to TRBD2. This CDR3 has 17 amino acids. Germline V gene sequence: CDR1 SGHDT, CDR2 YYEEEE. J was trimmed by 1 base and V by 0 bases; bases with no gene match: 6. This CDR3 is CASSLATSGISYNEQFF. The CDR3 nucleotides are TGTGCCAGCAGCTTGGCCACTAGCGGAATATCCTACAATGAGCAGTTCTTC.

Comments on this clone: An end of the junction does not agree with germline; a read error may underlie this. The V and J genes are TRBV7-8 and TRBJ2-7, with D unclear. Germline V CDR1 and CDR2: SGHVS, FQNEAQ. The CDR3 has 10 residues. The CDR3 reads CASSPNGPDF. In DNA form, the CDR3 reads TGTGCCAGCAGCCCTAACGGGCCCGACTTC.

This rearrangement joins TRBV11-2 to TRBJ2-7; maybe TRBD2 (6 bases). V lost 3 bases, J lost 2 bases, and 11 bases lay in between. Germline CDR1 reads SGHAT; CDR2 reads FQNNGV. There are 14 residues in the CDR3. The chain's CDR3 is CASSFGREAYEQYF. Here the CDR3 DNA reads TGTGCCAGCAGCTTCGGGCGGGAAGCCTACGAGCAGTACTTC.

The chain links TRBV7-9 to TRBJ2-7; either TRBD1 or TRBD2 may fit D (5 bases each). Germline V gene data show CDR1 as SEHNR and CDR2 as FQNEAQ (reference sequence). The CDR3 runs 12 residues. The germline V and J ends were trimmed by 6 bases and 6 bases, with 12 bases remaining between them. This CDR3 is CASSPGSLEQYF. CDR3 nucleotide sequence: TGTGCCAGCAGTCCAGGGAGTCTCGAGCAGTACTTC.

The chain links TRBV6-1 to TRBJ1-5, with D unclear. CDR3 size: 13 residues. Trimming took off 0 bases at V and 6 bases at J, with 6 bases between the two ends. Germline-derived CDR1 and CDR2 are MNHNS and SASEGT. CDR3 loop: CASSEAKGQPQHF. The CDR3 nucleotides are TGTGCCAGCAGTGAAGCAAAAGGTCAGCCCCAGCATTTT.

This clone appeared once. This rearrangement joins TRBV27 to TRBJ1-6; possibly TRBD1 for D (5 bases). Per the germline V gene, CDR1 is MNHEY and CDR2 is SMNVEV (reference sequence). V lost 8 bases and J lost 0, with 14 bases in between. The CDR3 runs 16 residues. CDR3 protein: CASGYRSSSYNSPLHF. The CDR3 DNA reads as TGTGCCAGCGGGTACAGGTCGAGCTCCTATAATTCACCCCTCCACTTT.

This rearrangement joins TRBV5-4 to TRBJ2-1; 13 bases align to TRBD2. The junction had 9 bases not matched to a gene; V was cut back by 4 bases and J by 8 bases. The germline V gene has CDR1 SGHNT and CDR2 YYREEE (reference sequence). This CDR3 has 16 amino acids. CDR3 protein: CASSLGLAGRVDEQFF. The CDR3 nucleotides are TGTGCCAGCAGCCTGGGACTAGCGGGAAGGGTTGATGAGCAGTTCTTC.

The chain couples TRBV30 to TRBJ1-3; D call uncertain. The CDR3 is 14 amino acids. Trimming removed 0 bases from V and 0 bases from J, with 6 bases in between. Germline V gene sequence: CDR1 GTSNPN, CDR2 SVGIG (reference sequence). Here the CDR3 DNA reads TGTGCCTGGAGTGTAGGCACCTCTGGAAACACCATATATTTT. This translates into CAWSVGTSGNTIYF.

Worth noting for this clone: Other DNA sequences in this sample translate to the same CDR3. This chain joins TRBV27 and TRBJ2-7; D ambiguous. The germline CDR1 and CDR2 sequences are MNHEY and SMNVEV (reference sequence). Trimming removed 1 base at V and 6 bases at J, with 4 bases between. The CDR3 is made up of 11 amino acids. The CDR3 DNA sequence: TGTGCCAGCAGTTTATTTACCGAGCAGTACTTC. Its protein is CASSLFTEQYF.

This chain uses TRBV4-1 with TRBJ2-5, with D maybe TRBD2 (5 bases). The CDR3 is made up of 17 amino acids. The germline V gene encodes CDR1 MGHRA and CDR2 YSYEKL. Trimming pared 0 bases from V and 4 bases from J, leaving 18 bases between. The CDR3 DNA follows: TGCGCCAGCAGCCAAGATTTGGGAGAAGGCTTAATAGAGACCCAGTACTTC. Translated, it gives CASSQDLGEGLIETQYF.

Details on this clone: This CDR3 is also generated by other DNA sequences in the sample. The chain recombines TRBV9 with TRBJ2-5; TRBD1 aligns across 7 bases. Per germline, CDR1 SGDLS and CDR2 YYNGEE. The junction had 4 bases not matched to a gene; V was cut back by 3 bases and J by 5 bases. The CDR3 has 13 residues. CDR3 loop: CASSARQGETQYF. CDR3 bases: TGTGCCAGCAGCGCCCGACAGGGCGAGACCCAGTACTTC.

This CDR3 reads CASSFGADEQFF. CDR3 in DNA: TGCGCCAGCAGCTTCGGGGCTGATGAGCAGTTCTTC. The rearrangement links TRBV5-1 to TRBJ2-1; D tentatively fits TRBD1 or TRBD2 (5 bases each). V shed 2 bases and J shed 8 bases, with 8 bases lying between them. Germline lookup yields CDR1 SGHRS and CDR2 YFSETQ. This CDR3 region has 12 residues.

The CDR3 reads CASSLAGLAGFTDTQYF. CDR3 coding DNA: TGCGCCAGCAGCTTGGCTGGACTAGCGGGCTTCACAGATACGCAGTATTTT. The chain is built from TRBV5-1 and TRBJ2-3; TRBD2 matches 11 bases. Germline CDR1 reads SGHRS; CDR2 reads YFSETQ. J gave up 2 bases and V 0 bases, and 5 bases lay outside the gene matches. The CDR3 consists of 17 residues.

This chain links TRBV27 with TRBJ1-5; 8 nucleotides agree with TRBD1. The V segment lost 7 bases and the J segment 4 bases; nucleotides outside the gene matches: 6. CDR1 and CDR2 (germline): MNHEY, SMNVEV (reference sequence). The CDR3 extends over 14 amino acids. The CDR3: CASKTGGLNQPQHF. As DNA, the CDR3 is TGTGCCAGCAAAACAGGGGGACTAAATCAGCCCCAGCATTTT.

This CDR3 reads CASMPLDTGELFF. The CDR3 coding sequence is TGTGCCAGTATGCCACTGGACACCGGGGAGCTGTTTTTT. The chain links TRBV10-3 to TRBJ2-2, with D hard to call. Germline CDR1 ENHRY, CDR2 SYGVKD. The CDR3 covers 13 residues. Trimming cost V 10 bases and J 3 bases, with 12 bases left between them.

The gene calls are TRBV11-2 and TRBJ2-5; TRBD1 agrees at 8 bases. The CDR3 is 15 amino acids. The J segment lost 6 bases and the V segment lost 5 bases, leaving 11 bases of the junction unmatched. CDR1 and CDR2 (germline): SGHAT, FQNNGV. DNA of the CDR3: TGTGCCAGCAGCCCCCGGCCAGGGGGCCGTCAGACCCAGTACTTC. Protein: CASSPRPGGRQTQYF.

The CDR3, as DNA: TGTGCCAGCAGTTTATTGGAGGGGGGAGAGACCCAGTACTTC. It translates to CASSLLEGGETQYF. The V call is TRBV27, the J call TRBJ2-5; the D gene could be TRBD1 or TRBD2 (6 bases each). CDR3 length: 14 amino acids. Looked up from germline, CDR1 is MNHEY and CDR2 is SMNVEV (reference sequence). Trimming cost V 1 base and J 4 bases, with 10 bases left between them.

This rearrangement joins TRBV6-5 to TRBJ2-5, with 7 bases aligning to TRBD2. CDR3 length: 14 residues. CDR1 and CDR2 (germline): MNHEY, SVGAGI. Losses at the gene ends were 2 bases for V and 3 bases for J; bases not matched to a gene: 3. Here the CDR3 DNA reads TGTGCCAGCAGTTACGTGGGGGGGAAAGAGACCCAGTACTTC. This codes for CASSYVGGKETQYF.

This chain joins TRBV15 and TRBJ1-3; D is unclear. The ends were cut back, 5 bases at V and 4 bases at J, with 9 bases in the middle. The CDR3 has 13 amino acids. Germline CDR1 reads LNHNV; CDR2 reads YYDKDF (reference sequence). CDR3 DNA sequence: TGTGCCACCAGCCGCTATGGGGGAAACACCATATATTTT. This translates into CATSRYGGNTIYF. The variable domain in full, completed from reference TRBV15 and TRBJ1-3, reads DAMVIQNPRYQVTQFGKPVTLSCSQTLNHNVMYWYQQKSSQAPKLLFHYYDKDFNNEADTPDNFQSRRPNTSFCFLDIRSPGLGDTAMYLCATSRYGGNTIYFGEGSWLTVV.

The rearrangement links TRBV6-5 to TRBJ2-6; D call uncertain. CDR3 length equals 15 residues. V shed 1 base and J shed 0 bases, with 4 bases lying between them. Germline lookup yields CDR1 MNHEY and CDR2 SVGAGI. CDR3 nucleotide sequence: TGTGCCAGCAGTTACTTCAACTCTGGGGCCAACGTCCTGACTTTC. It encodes CASSYFNSGANVLTF.

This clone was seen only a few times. This CDR3 reads CASSLETGLGQPQHF. The DNA of the CDR3 is TGTGCCAGCAGCTTAGAAACAGGGCTCGGTCAGCCCCAGCATTTT. The rearrangement links TRBV7-9 to TRBJ1-5; D may be TRBD1 (6 bases). The CDR3 has 15 amino acids. V lost 1 base to trimming and J lost 6 bases, with 13 bases between them. Germline V gives CDR1 SEHNR, CDR2 FQNEAQ (reference sequence). Using reference TRBV7-9 and TRBJ1-5 for the parts outside the CDR3, the full variable domain is DTGVSQNPRHKITKRGQNVTFRCDPISEHNRLYWYRQTLGQGPEFLTYFQNEAQLEKSRLLSDRFSAERPKGSFSTLEIQRTEQGDSAMYLCASSLETGLGQPQHFGDGTRLSIL.